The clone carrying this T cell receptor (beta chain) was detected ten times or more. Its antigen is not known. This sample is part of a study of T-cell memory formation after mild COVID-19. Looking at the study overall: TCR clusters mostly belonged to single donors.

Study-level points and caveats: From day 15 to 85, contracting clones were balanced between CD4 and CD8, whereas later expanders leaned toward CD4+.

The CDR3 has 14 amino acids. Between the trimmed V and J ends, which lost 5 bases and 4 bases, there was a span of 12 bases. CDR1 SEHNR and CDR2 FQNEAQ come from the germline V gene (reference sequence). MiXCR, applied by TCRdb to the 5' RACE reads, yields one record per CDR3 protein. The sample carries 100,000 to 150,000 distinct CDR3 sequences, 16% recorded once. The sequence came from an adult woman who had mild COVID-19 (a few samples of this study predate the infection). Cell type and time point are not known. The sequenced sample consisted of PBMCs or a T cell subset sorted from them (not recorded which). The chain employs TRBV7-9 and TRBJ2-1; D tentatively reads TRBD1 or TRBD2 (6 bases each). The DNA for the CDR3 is TGTGCCAGCAGCCTCGGGGGCCTATACAATGAGCAGTTCTTC. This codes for CASSLGGLYNEQFF. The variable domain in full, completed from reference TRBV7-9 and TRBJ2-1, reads DTGVSQNPRHKITKRGQNVTFRCDPISEHNRLYWYRQTLGQGPEFLTYFQNEAQLEKSRLLSDRFSAERPKGSFSTLEIQRTEQGDSAMYLCASSLGGLYNEQFFGPGTRLTVL.